The entry below gives a single T cell receptor (beta chain) sequence along with its context. Antigen unknown. The data were taken from a study of T cell responses to AZD1222 COVID-19 vaccine. Findings and caveats of the study: Increases in Spike-specific TCR breadth and depth were seen after two AZD1222 doses. Within unmutated variant regions lay the reported targets of nearly half of spike-specific TCRs. Females made up more of the donors, who were largely white British, and clonal diversity may have come out too low.

Repertoires were generated with immunoSEQ multiplex PCR, while TCRdb's copy carries only in-frame clones and drops some. The sample contains 100,000 to 150,000 clones, about 93% of which appear only once. V lost 3 bases to trimming and J lost 5 bases, with 15 bases between them. CDR3 length: 15 amino acids. Germline CDR1 and CDR2: SGHAT and FQNNGV. Both about-4-week and about-12-week second-dose recipients were combined. The clonotype was recovered from an adult who received the AZD1222 COVID-19 vaccine. The chain combines TRBV11-2 with TRBJ2-3; D is unresolved. Sequencing was performed on peripheral blood, taken 28 days after the second AZD1222 dose. In DNA form, the CDR3 reads TGTGCCAGCAGCTTTAGCAGCGTCTCCAGAGATACGCAGTATTTT. It encodes CASSFSSVSRDTQYF.